The source of this T cell receptor (beta chain) is a study of control samples from healthy donors and cancer patients. The table came from immunoSEQ multiplex PCR; TCRdb's copy has only in-frame clones and leaves some out. The repertoire consists of hundreds of thousands of clones, with more than 80% occurring once and the leading ten covering 6% to 7%. The CDR3 covers 14 residues. Germline assignment: CDR1 KGHDR and CDR2 SFDVKD. V dropped 4 bases and J dropped 5; count of bases not matched to a gene: 6. The J gene is TRBJ1-2, the V gene TRBV24-1; 7 bases agree with TRBD1. Sequencing was done on a sample of PBMCs. The TCR was taken from a man in his forties with head and neck cancer. Here the CDR3 reads CATSDTDRVYGYTF. The DNA of the CDR3 is TGTGCCACCAGTGACACCGACAGGGTATATGGCTACACCTTC.